A single sample gave rise to the 29 T cell receptor beta chains below, sequenced in a study of blood T cell repertoires in COVID-19 (TCRdb year 2020). The library relied on the immunoSEQ multiplex PCR assay. TCRdb obtained this table from immuneACCESS and retained in-frame rearrangements with V and J assigned. These tables miss some clones; where compared with another copy, unresolved V genes account for less than half of the shortfall, and the remainder is unexplained. The sample yields 400,000 to 450,000 clones; about nine tenths were counted once. Clones ranked in the top ten supply under 2% of the sample. Material for sequencing was peripheral blood. The source is a woman aged 40 to 49 with COVID-19, enrolled during active disease.

J is TRBJ1-1 and V is TRBV5-1; D not certain. This CDR3 has 15 residues. The V end lost 1 base, the J end lost 5 bases, and 15 bases lay between the germline ends. The germline CDR1 and CDR2 sequences are SGHRS and YFSETQ. CDR3 bases: TGCGCCAGCAGCTTGTTTAGTTCGACTTCAACTGAAGCTTTCTTT. Translating it yields CASSLFSSTSTEAFF. The variable domain in full, completed from reference TRBV5-1 and TRBJ1-1, reads KAGVTQTPRYLIKTRGQQVTLSCSPISGHRSVSWYQQTPGQGLQFLFEYFSETQRNKGNFPGRFSGRQFSNSRSEMNVSTLELGDSALYLCASSLFSSTSTEAFFGQGTRLTVV.

Only one count was recorded for this clone. The chain has TRBV19 and TRBJ1-1, with D possibly TRBD1 on 5 matching bases. CDR3 length: 15 residues. V was cut by 5 bases and J by 4 bases, with 17 bases left in between. CDR1 and CDR2 (germline): LNHDA, SQIVND (reference sequence). The CDR3 reads CASSRLWGGSTEAFF. For the CDR3, the DNA is TGTGCCAGTAGTCGACTTTGGGGGGGGAGCACTGAAGCTTTCTTT. Complete variable domain (other parts from reference TRBV19 and TRBJ1-1): DGGITQSPKYLFRKEGQNVTLSCEQNLNHDAMYWYRQDPGQGLRLIYYSQIVNDFQKGDIAEGYSVSREKKESFPLTVTSAQKNPTAFYLCASSRLWGGSTEAFFGQGTRLTVV.

The chain couples TRBV6-1 to TRBJ2-5; 7 nucleotides match TRBD1. Per germline, CDR1 MNHNS and CDR2 SASEGT. There are 15 residues in the CDR3. Germline trimming cut 2 bases from V and 1 base from J; bases unmatched to any gene: 4. In nucleotides, the CDR3 is TGTGCCAGCAGTGAATTTAAGGGGGCCCAAGAGACCCAGTACTTC. Its protein is CASSEFKGAQETQYF.

For this clone: Other DNA sequences of this sample code for an identical CDR3. The chain joins TRBV12-3 or TRBV12-4 to TRBJ2-5, with D unclear. V was pared by 1 base and J by 1 base, with 4 bases between. This CDR3 is built from 13 residues. CDR3 DNA sequence: TGTGCCAGCAGTTTAGGTCGCCAAGAGACCCAGTACTTC. Protein: CASSLGRQETQYF.

The rearrangement joins TRBV11-2 to TRBJ1-3, with 8 bases fitting TRBD1. V lost 1 base and J lost 9; bases outside the gene matches: 11. CDR1 is SGHAT and CDR2 is FQNNGV in the germline V gene. This CDR3 region has 16 residues. CDR3 in DNA: TGTGCCAGCAGCTTAGCGTCTGGGACAGGAGGTGGCACCATATATTTT. It is translated as CASSLASGTGGGTIYF.

The V and J genes are TRBV6-5 and TRBJ2-5; the D is unclear. Trimming removed 0 bases from V and 2 bases from J, with 10 bases in between. Germline CDR1 reads MNHEY; CDR2 reads SVGAGI. The CDR3 totals 15 residues. CDR3 sequence (DNA): TGTGCCAGCAGTTACTCGATTCACAGACAAGAGACCCAGTACTTC. Residues: CASSYSIHRQETQYF.

V gene TRBV28 combines with J gene TRBJ1-2; unclear D gene. Trimming pared 4 bases from V and 5 bases from J, leaving 14 bases between. CDR3 length: 14 residues. Per germline, CDR1 MDHEN and CDR2 SYDVKM. CDR3 residues: CASSSGVGHYGYTF. The CDR3, as DNA: TGTGCCAGCAGTTCTGGCGTGGGCCATTATGGCTACACCTTC.

The chain uses TRBV6-1 and TRBJ1-5; TRBD1 is a possible D gene (6 bases). The germline V gene has CDR1 MNHNS and CDR2 SASEGT. CDR3 length equals 14 residues. The V end lost 2 bases, the J end lost 5 bases, and 10 bases lay between the germline ends. The CDR3 is CASSEQGFHQPQHF. In nucleotides, the CDR3 is TGTGCCAGCAGTGAACAGGGGTTCCATCAGCCCCAGCATTTT.

V is TRBV7-3 and J is TRBJ2-3, with 7 positions matching TRBD2. The CDR3 has 16 amino acids. From germline, CDR1 is SGHTA and CDR2 FQGTGA. Trimming removed 4 bases from V and 5 bases from J; junction bases left unmatched: 12. The CDR3 DNA follows: TGTGCCAGCAGCTACCCTAAGCGGGACCATGAAGATACGCAGTATTTT. The encoded protein is CASSYPKRDHEDTQYF.

In regard to this clone: A single base separates this from a much larger clone, so it may be a read error. J is TRBJ2-6 and V is TRBV7-3; 8 positions match TRBD1. Losses at the gene ends were 5 bases for V and 2 bases for J; bases not matched to a gene: 2. This CDR3 is built from 15 residues. Germline-derived CDR1 and CDR2 are SGHTA and FQGTGA. The CDR3 DNA reads TGTGCCAGCAGCGCACAGGGGGCTGGGGCCAACGTCCTGACTTTC. Protein product: CASSAQGAGANVLTF.

The chain uses TRBV29-1 and TRBJ1-2; 12 nucleotides align to TRBD1. The CDR3 totals 15 residues. Germline V gives CDR1 SQVTM, CDR2 ANQGSEA. After removal of 3 bases from V and 8 bases from J, the junction contained 10 bases not matched to a gene. In DNA form, the CDR3 reads TGCAGCGTTGACTTATCGGGACAGGGGGCGCAGGGCTACACCTTC. Amino acid sequence: CSVDLSGQGAQGYTF. Filled out from reference TRBV29-1 and TRBJ1-2, the complete variable domain reads SAVISQKPSRDICQRGTSLTIQCQVDSQVTMMFWYRQQPGQSLTLIATANQGSEATYESGFVIDKFPISRPNLTFSTLTVSNMSPEDSSIYLCSVDLSGQGAQGYTFGSGTRLTVV.

This clone has only one observation. The chain carries TRBV27 and TRBJ2-1; the match to TRBD2 covers 11 bases. J was trimmed by 0 bases and V by 3 bases; bases with no gene match: 13. The CDR3 totals 20 residues. The germline CDR1 and CDR2 sequences are MNHEY and SMNVEV (reference sequence). The CDR3 protein is CASSFLVPGLAEGSYNEQFF. DNA for the CDR3: TGTGCCAGCAGTTTCCTTGTCCCGGGACTAGCGGAAGGCTCCTACAATGAGCAGTTCTTC.

This chain joins TRBV5-1 and TRBJ1-2; TRBD1 is a possible D gene (5 bases). The CDR3 loop spans 15 amino acids. Germline CDR1 reads SGHRS; CDR2 reads YFSETQ. V dropped 6 bases and J dropped 0 bases, with 15 bases sitting between them. The CDR3 sequence is CASTDPSRANYGYTF. CDR3 DNA sequence: TGCGCCAGCACCGACCCCAGCAGGGCTAACTATGGCTACACCTTC.

The V and J genes are TRBV28 and TRBJ1-6; 7 nucleotides agree with TRBD1. With 11 bases clipped from V and 8 bases from J, the junction kept 9 bases outside the gene matches. Germline V gene lookup returns CDR1 MDHEN and CDR2 SYDVKM. This CDR3 spans 13 amino acids. CDR3 in DNA: TGTGCCGGAGCGGCAGGGGGTTATTCACCCCTCCACTTT. Its protein product is CAGAAGGYSPLHF. Using reference TRBV28 and TRBJ1-6 for the parts outside the CDR3, the full variable domain is DVKVTQSSRYLVKRTGEKVFLECVQDMDHENMFWYRQDPGLGLRLIYFSYDVKMKEKGDIPEGYSVSREKKERFSLILESASTNQTSMYLCAGAAGGYSPLHFGNGTRLTVT.

V and J are TRBV28 and TRBJ1-1; the match to TRBD1 covers 8 bases. Germline V lookup: CDR1 MDHEN, CDR2 SYDVKM. The V gene end was trimmed by 5 bases and the J gene end by 2 bases; junction bases not matched to a gene: 13. The CDR3 loop spans 17 amino acids. CDR3 sequence: CASSPTPGGARNTEAFF. CDR3 nucleotides: TGTGCCAGCAGTCCCACGCCAGGGGGCGCACGTAACACTGAAGCTTTCTTT.

The chain employs TRBV7-8 and TRBJ1-6; D is unresolved. V lost 5 bases and J lost 14, with 13 bases in between. The CDR3 runs 12 residues. The germline V gene has CDR1 SGHVS and CDR2 FQNEAQ. The CDR3 loop is CASSPRTLALHF. CDR3 bases: TGTGCCAGCAGCCCCCGTACTTTAGCCCTCCACTTT.

This clone appeared a single time. The gene calls are TRBV29-1 and TRBJ2-7; D not resolved. Between the trimmed V and J ends, which lost 4 bases and 1 base, there was a span of 8 bases. The germline V gene has CDR1 SQVTM and CDR2 ANQGSEA. This CDR3 is 12 amino acids long. CDR3 amino acids: CSVVAVSYEQYF. DNA for the CDR3: TGCAGCGTTGTTGCAGTTTCCTACGAGCAGTACTTC.

This chain connects TRBV6-2 or TRBV6-3 to TRBJ2-7, with D perhaps matching TRBD1 (6 bases). Germline CDR1 is MNHEY and CDR2 is SVGEGT. The CDR3 runs 13 residues. Trimming stripped 5 bases from V and 3 bases from J, with 11 bases between. CDR3 in DNA: TGTGCCAGCAGTCCCGGACAGATCTACGAGCAGTACTTC. Translated, it gives CASSPGQIYEQYF.

In this sample, this clone turned up once. The CDR3 here is CASSPRTGGKLFF. The CDR3 DNA reads TGTGCCAGCAGCCCCAGGACAGGGGGAAAACTGTTTTTT. This chain joins TRBV7-6 and TRBJ1-4, with 10 bases that match TRBD1. Per germline, CDR1 SGHVS and CDR2 FNYEAQ. V lost 5 bases to trimming and J lost 10 bases; unmatched junction nucleotides: 4. CDR3 length: 13 amino acids.

This chain connects TRBV4-3 to TRBJ1-2, with TRBD1 matching over 10 bases. The CDR3 runs 18 residues. Looked up from germline, CDR1 is LGHNA and CDR2 is YSLEER. The V gene end was trimmed by 1 base and the J gene end by 3 bases; junction bases not matched to a gene: 11. CDR3 nucleotide sequence: TGCGCCAGCAGCCAAGTTTGGGGGACAGGGGAAGGTGACTATGGCTACACCTTC. It codes for CASSQVWGTGEGDYGYTF.

The rearrangement links TRBV4-3 to TRBJ2-7; tentative D call: TRBD2 (7 bases). The CDR3 is 16 amino acids. V lost 0 bases and J lost 5, with 17 bases in between. Germline V gene lookup returns CDR1 LGHNA and CDR2 YSLEER. The CDR3 protein is CASSQDRGGVGHEQYF. For the CDR3, the DNA is TGCGCCAGCAGCCAAGATCGAGGGGGGGTTGGCCACGAGCAGTACTTC.

The chain has TRBV7-6 and TRBJ1-1, with 10 bases that match TRBD1. V lost 6 bases, J lost 7 bases, and 2 bases stayed unmatched. The CDR3 consists of 12 residues. Germline CDR1 SGHVS, CDR2 FNYEAQ. CDR3 amino acids: CASSRTGGEAFF. The CDR3 bases are TGTGCCAGCAGTCGGACAGGGGGTGAAGCTTTCTTT.

Note on this clone: Within the sample, other DNA sequences also encode this same CDR3. The V gene is TRBV18, the J gene TRBJ1-6; 7 bases match TRBD1. Germline CDR1 KGHSH, CDR2 LQKENI. V was clipped by 1 base and J by 0 bases; unmatched bases: 3. This CDR3 comprises 17 residues. CDR3 in DNA: TGTGCCAGCTCACCACGGGACAGAAGCTCCTATAATTCACCCCTCCACTTT. Protein: CASSPRDRSSYNSPLHF.

This sequence joins TRBV7-9 and TRBJ2-7; D may be TRBD1 (6 bases). The CDR3 contains 15 residues. Germline V CDR1 and CDR2: SEHNR, FQNEAQ (reference sequence). The V and J ends lost 4 bases and 7 bases respectively, with 20 bases between them. CDR3 nucleotide sequence: TGTGCCAGCAGCTCCCCGGGGACACCAGAGGGAGAGCAGTACTTC. Amino acid sequence: CASSSPGTPEGEQYF.

The rearrangement uses TRBV7-2 and TRBJ1-4, with TRBD1 identical over 10 bases. J lost 2 bases, V lost 4 bases, and 10 bases had no gene match. The germline V gene has CDR1 SGHTA and CDR2 FQGNSA. The CDR3 runs 18 residues. CDR3 bases: TGTGCCAGCAGCTCCGGGGGGGGACAGGGGTATACTAATGAAAAACTGTTTTTT. This codes for CASSSGGGQGYTNEKLFF.

CDR3 coding DNA: TGTGCCTGGAGTAGACAGGCCTACGAGCAGTACTTC. Translation gives CAWSRQAYEQYF. This chain links TRBV30 with TRBJ2-7; maybe TRBD1 (6 bases). V dropped 2 bases and J dropped 2 bases, with 7 bases sitting between them. CDR3 length: 12 residues. The germline V gene has CDR1 GTSNPN and CDR2 SVGIG (reference sequence).

V gene TRBV5-6 combines with J gene TRBJ1-1; 8 bases map to TRBD1. CDR1 and CDR2 from the germline V gene are SGHDT and YYEEEE. The V and J ends lost 3 bases and 4 bases, in that order; junction bases with no gene match: 17. This CDR3 region has 18 residues. The CDR3 coding sequence is TGTGCCAGCAGCTGGGAAATGCAGGGGGCCTTTGGAGGCACTGAAGCTTTCTTT. This codes for CASSWEMQGAFGGTEAFF.

In nucleotides, the CDR3 is TGTGCCAGCAGCTTATTAGGGGACAGGGGCCCTAATCAGCCCCAGCATTTT. It codes for CASSLLGDRGPNQPQHF. V gene TRBV7-8 combines with J gene TRBJ1-5, with 10 positions matching TRBD1. The CDR3 contains 17 residues. CDR1 is SGHVS and CDR2 is FQNEAQ in the germline V gene. The J segment lost 4 bases and the V segment lost 2 bases, leaving 8 bases of the junction unmatched.

The chain combines TRBV19 with TRBJ1-5; D unresolved. Germline CDR1 and CDR2: LNHDA and SQIVND (reference sequence). Between the trimmed V and J ends, which lost 5 bases and 4 bases, there was a span of 9 bases. This CDR3 has 13 amino acids. The CDR3 DNA is TGTGCCAGTAGTCAACAGCCGAATCAGCCCCAGCATTTT. This codes for CASSQQPNQPQHF.